The 8 T cell receptor beta chains listed next were all sequenced from one sample in a study of post-analysis software for immune sequencing data. Regarding the study as a whole: Five or six TRBV segments, TRBV5-6, TRBV5-1 and TRBV20-1 among them, were found more frequent in patients than controls.

Their recognized antigens are unknown. cDNA libraries for TCR beta contained unique molecular identifiers. MiXCR, applied by TCRdb to the PCR reads, yields one record per CDR3 protein. Here the sample spans some 800,000 distinct CDR3 sequences, 40% to 55% being singletons. Sequencing input: blood. Every receptor here comes from a girl aged 5-17 years with multiple sclerosis.

The chain links TRBV12-3 or TRBV12-4 to TRBJ2-5; 8 bases align to TRBD2. This CDR3 is built from 15 residues. Trimming at V came to 0 bases and at J to 5 bases, leaving 5 bases not matched to a gene. The DNA for the CDR3 is TGTGCCAGCAGTTTAGCGCGGGGGGCCGGGGAGACCCAGTACTTC. Translating it yields CASSLARGAGETQYF.

The rearrangement uses TRBV5-5 and TRBJ2-7; D gene ambiguous. Trimming stripped 4 bases from V and 2 bases from J, with 13 bases between. CDR1 and CDR2 from the germline V gene are SGHKS and YYEKEE (reference sequence). This CDR3 spans 14 amino acids. This chain's CDR3 is CASSPELFPYEQYF. The CDR3, as DNA: TGTGCCAGCAGCCCGGAGCTTTTCCCCTACGAGCAGTACTTC. Full variable domain (rest looked up from reference TRBV5-5 and TRBJ2-7): DAGVTQSPTHLIKTRGQQVTLRCSPISGHKSVSWYQQVLGQGPQFIFQYYEKEERGRGNFPDRFSARQFPNYSSELNVNALLLGDSALYLCASSPELFPYEQYFGPGTRLTVT.

In its sample, this clonotype was seen a few times. The V gene is TRBV27, the J gene TRBJ2-5; perhaps TRBD2 as D (6 bases). The CDR3 contains 14 residues. V lost 2 bases, J lost 1 base, and 8 bases lay in between. The V gene's germline CDR1 is MNHEY and CDR2 SMNVEV (reference sequence). In DNA form, the CDR3 reads TGTGCCAGCAGTTTAGTAGCGGCCCAAGAGACCCAGTACTTC. It codes for CASSLVAAQETQYF.

The gene calls are TRBV3-1 and TRBJ1-4; 7 nucleotides agree with TRBD1. With V trimmed by 7 bases and J by 4 bases, 6 bases remained unmatched. The germline V gene has CDR1 LGHDT and CDR2 YNNKEL (reference sequence). This CDR3 spans 14 amino acids. CDR3 region: CASKGGQLNEKLFF. The CDR3, as DNA: TGTGCCAGCAAGGGGGGACAGCTTAATGAAAAACTGTTTTTT.

This clonotype was observed a few times. This sequence joins TRBV28 and TRBJ2-4; 11 bases map to TRBD1. The V gene end was trimmed by 5 bases and the J gene end by 13 bases; junction bases not matched to a gene: 13. The CDR3 contains 15 residues. CDR1 is MDHEN, CDR2 SYDVKM, per germline. CDR3 sequence (DNA): TGTGCCAGCAGTAGAAGGGGACAGGGGGTGGAGGAGCAGTACTTC. Amino acid sequence: CASSRRGQGVEEQYF.

This chain uses TRBV12-5 with TRBJ2-7; TRBD1 or TRBD2 may be the D gene (5 bases each). The CDR3 is 13 amino acids. Germline values: CDR1 LGHNT, CDR2 FRNRAP. V was shortened by 2 bases and J by 10 bases, with 15 bases between the two germline ends. The CDR3 loop reads CASGLFYSGDQYF. The DNA of the CDR3 is TGTGCTAGTGGTTTGTTCTACAGTGGGGACCAGTACTTC.

This chain links TRBV6-2 or TRBV6-3 with TRBJ2-1; D is perhaps TRBD1 or TRBD2 (5 bases each). The CDR3 consists of 16 residues. Trimming pared 6 bases from V and 8 bases from J, leaving 23 bases between. CDR1 MNHEY and CDR2 SVGEGT come from the germline V gene. The CDR3 bases are TGTGCCAGCAGCGAGCCACTGGGACGGTCAATGCATGAGCAGTTCTTC. It codes for CASSEPLGRSMHEQFF.

This chain connects TRBV25-1 to TRBJ1-6; the match to TRBD1 covers 9 bases. CDR1 MGHDK and CDR2 SYGVNS come from the germline V gene. CDR3 length: 14 residues. After removal of 6 bases from V and 8 bases from J, the junction contained 5 bases not matched to a gene. The CDR3: CASRGTGLDSPLHF. DNA for the CDR3: TGTGCCAGCAGGGGGACAGGGTTGGATTCACCCCTCCACTTT.